The 5 T cell receptor beta chains below were found in one sample sequenced in a study of T cells in Graves' hyperthyroidism and ophthalmopathy. Amplified TCR beta CDR3 regions came from RNA transcripts. Primed by the HTBI set, a first-round RT-PCR was run on the TCR CDR3. TCRdb re-called the multiplex PCR reads with MiXCR, one entry per CDR3 protein. The sample shows approximately 420,000 distinct CDR3 sequences, around 13% of them seen only once. Sequencing used blood. Receptor source: a woman in her late teens or twenties with Graves' hyperthyroidism.

This clonotype has a count of ten or more. The rearrangement links TRBV11-1 to TRBJ2-1, with D possibly matching TRBD2 (6 bases). The V end was cut by 5 bases, the J end by 5 bases, with 16 bases between. Germline CDR1 SGHAT, CDR2 FQDESV (reference sequence). This CDR3 contains 15 residues. This CDR3 is CASSPYQTRNNEQFF. The CDR3 coding sequence is TGTGCCAGCAGCCCATATCAGACTAGAAACAATGAGCAGTTCTTC.

This clonotype was seen repeatedly, ten times or more. The chain couples TRBV27 to TRBJ1-2; 8 bases agree with TRBD1. The length of the CDR3 is 14 residues. Losses at the gene ends were 2 bases for V and 4 bases for J; bases not matched to a gene: 3. Germline CDR1 is MNHEY and CDR2 is SMNVEV (reference sequence). The CDR3 DNA reads as TGTGCCAGCAGTTTAGGACAGGGAGTCTATGGCTACACCTTC. Its protein product is CASSLGQGVYGYTF.

V is TRBV20-1 and J is TRBJ2-7; 10 nucleotides agree with TRBD2. This CDR3 is 14 amino acids long. CDR1 is DFQATT and CDR2 is SNEGSKA in the germline V gene (reference sequence). V lost 4 bases, J lost 3 bases, and 6 bases stayed unmatched. CDR3 nucleotide sequence: TGCAGTGCTACCCAAGCGGGAGGGGGCTACGAGCAGTACTTC. Translating gives CSATQAGGGYEQYF.

This clonotype was recorded at least ten times. The gene calls are TRBV11-2 and TRBJ2-1, with D unresolved. Germline V gene data show CDR1 as SGHAT and CDR2 as FQNNGV. The CDR3 contains 14 residues. V lost 1 base and J 6 bases, leaving 10 bases between the germline ends. As DNA, the CDR3 is TGTGCCAGCAGCTTAGTGGGGTATTTCAATGAGCAGTTCTTC. Translation gives CASSLVGYFNEQFF.

The genes are TRBV5-1 and TRBJ2-3, with TRBD2 matching over 8 bases. This CDR3 is built from 16 residues. The ends lost 0 bases at V and 2 bases at J; junction bases unmatched: 5. CDR1 SGHRS and CDR2 YFSETQ come from the germline V gene. CDR3 coding DNA: TGCGCCAGCAGCTTGGGCGAGCGGGGGACCACAGATACGCAGTATTTT. Residues: CASSLGERGTTDTQYF.